Listed below are T cell receptor beta chains from one sample, sequenced in a study of blood T cell repertoires in COVID-19. Sequencing used immunoSEQ multiplex PCR; TCRdb keeps in-frame clones, though not all of them. The sample has just over 250,000 clones; approximately 90% are singletons. Sequencing was done on a sample of peripheral blood. The receptors derive from a man aged 55 to 69 who had recovered from COVID-19. Each CDR3 is given with its conserved first and last residue. The order of the fields is CDR3 DNA, CDR3 protein, clone size, J gene, V gene, D gene. The D gene is left open where the match is weak. The listing skips clone size in some rows; elsewhere it reads once, few, many or a size class.

TGTGCCAGCAGCCGTAGGGGGCCCGATGAGCAGTTCTTC CASSRRGPDEQFF . TRBJ2-1 TRBV3-1/TRBV3-2 TRBD1
TGTGCCAGCAGTGAACCTACAGGGATTGTTTATGAGCAGTTCTTC CASSEPTGIVYEQFF . TRBJ2-1 TRBV2 .
TGCGCCAGCAGACTTGACCCTTCTAGCGGGGGGTCAGATACGCAGTATTTT CASRLDPSSGGSDTQYF . TRBJ2-3 TRBV5-1 TRBD2
TGTGCCAGCCGGGACAGGGGGACCCACAATGAGCAGTTCTTC CASRDRGTHNEQFF . TRBJ2-1 TRBV28 TRBD1
TGTGCCAGCAGCCCGGGACAGGGTCAGGACACTGAAGCTTTCTTT CASSPGQGQDTEAFF . TRBJ1-1 TRBV9 TRBD1
TGTGCCAGCAGCCCTAGCGGGGTTAACACCGGGGAGCTGTTTTTT CASSPSGVNTGELFF . TRBJ2-2 TRBV11-2 TRBD2
TGTGCCAGCAGTTCATGGCGGGGGACACTCACCTACGAGCAGTACTTC CASSSWRGTLTYEQYF . TRBJ2-7 TRBV5-8 .
TGCAGCGTTGGGTCCGGGGGGCAGCACAATGAGCAGTTCTTC CSVGSGGQHNEQFF . TRBJ2-1 TRBV29-1 .
TGCGCCAGCAGCTGGACAGGGGGTTCCTACAATGAGCAGTTCTTC CASSWTGGSYNEQFF . TRBJ2-1 TRBV5-1 TRBD1
TGTGCCAGCACCGGAGGATTGAACACTGAAGCTTTCTTT CASTGGLNTEAFF once TRBJ1-1 TRBV7-2 .
TGCAGCGCTTCGGGACAGGGGGTCACTGAAGCTTTCTTT CSASGQGVTEAFF . TRBJ1-1 TRBV29-1 TRBD1
TGTGCCAGCAGCGGGACAGTCCAAGAGACCCAGTACTTC CASSGTVQETQYF . TRBJ2-5 TRBV7-9 TRBD1
TGTGCCAGCAGCCAAGGGGCGCGGGGTGACACAGATACGCAGTATTTT CASSQGARGDTDTQYF . TRBJ2-3 TRBV4-2 .